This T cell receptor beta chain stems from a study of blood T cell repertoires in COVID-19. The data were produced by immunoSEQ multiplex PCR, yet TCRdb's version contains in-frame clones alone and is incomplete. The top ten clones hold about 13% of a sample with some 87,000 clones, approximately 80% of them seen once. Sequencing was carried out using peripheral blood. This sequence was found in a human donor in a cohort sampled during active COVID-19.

CDR3 sequence (DNA): TGTGCCTGGAGGGGGACAGGGGGTACTGCTGGCTACACCTTC. This sequence encodes CAWRGTGGTAGYTF. This rearrangement joins TRBV30 to TRBJ1-2; 11 bases are shared with TRBD1. This CDR3 is built from 14 residues. The germline gives CDR1 GTSNPN, CDR2 SVGIG (reference sequence). Trimming took 3 bases from V and 7 from J; bases not matched to a gene: 7.